The rows below give T cell receptor beta chains drawn from one sample of a study of cytomegalovirus exposure and HLA in healthy donors. Sequencing was performed with immunoSEQ multiplex PCR; in TCRdb, only in-frame clones are kept and a portion is missing. The sample shows about 130,000 clones, approximately 78% of them seen only once. The sample taken for sequencing was PBMCs. The receptors originated from a human donor in good health. Each CDR3 is given with its conserved first and last residue. The D gene is left open where the match is weak. Clone size is given for some rows only: seen once, a few or many times, or a class if the clone is expanded.

v_gene: TRBV5-1; abundance: .; j_gene: TRBJ1-1; d_gene: TRBD1; CDR3nt: TGCGCCAGCAGCCGGGACAGGGGTGACACTGAAGCTTTCTTT; CDR3aa: CASSRDRGDTEAFF
v_gene: TRBV30; abundance: .; j_gene: TRBJ2-7; d_gene: .; CDR3nt: TGTGCCTGTTACCGGGTTAGCCACGAGCAGTACTTC; CDR3aa: CACYRVSHEQYF
v_gene: TRBV29-1; abundance: .; j_gene: TRBJ2-7; d_gene: .; CDR3nt: TGCAGCGTGTATACTAGACTCACCTACGAGCAGTACTTC; CDR3aa: CSVYTRLTYEQYF
v_gene: TRBV18; abundance: .; j_gene: TRBJ2-1; d_gene: .; CDR3nt: TGTGCCAGCTCACCGTCTTCCACCCGAGCCGTCTACAATGAGCAGTTCTTC; CDR3aa: CASSPSSTRAVYNEQFF
v_gene: TRBV6-5; abundance: once; j_gene: TRBJ2-7; d_gene: TRBD1; CDR3nt: TGTGCCAGCAGTCAGGGACAGATTTACGAGCAGTACTTC; CDR3aa: CASSQGQIYEQYF
v_gene: TRBV27; abundance: .; j_gene: TRBJ1-6; d_gene: TRBD1; CDR3nt: TGTGCCAGCAGTTTCAGGGGGAGGAGTTCACCCCTCCACTTT; CDR3aa: CASSFRGRSSPLHF
v_gene: TRBV27; abundance: .; j_gene: TRBJ2-1; d_gene: .; CDR3nt: TGTGCCAGCAGTCGGGAAAGGTTCCTAAGCTACAATGAGCAGTTCTTC; CDR3aa: CASSRERFLSYNEQFF
v_gene: TRBV6-6; abundance: .; j_gene: TRBJ2-7; d_gene: .; CDR3nt: TGTGCCAGCAGCACACACTACGAGCAGTACTTC; CDR3aa: CASSTHYEQYF
v_gene: TRBV25-1; abundance: .; j_gene: TRBJ1-2; d_gene: TRBD1; CDR3nt: TGTGCCAGCAGCGCAGGGGGGGGCTACACCTTC; CDR3aa: CASSAGGGYTF
v_gene: TRBV7-3; abundance: .; j_gene: TRBJ2-2; d_gene: TRBD1; CDR3nt: TGTGCCAGCAGCCGCGGACAGGGTGGCACCGGGGAGCTGTTTTTT; CDR3aa: CASSRGQGGTGELFF
v_gene: TRBV27; abundance: few; j_gene: TRBJ1-1; d_gene: .; CDR3nt: TGTGCCAGCAGTCAGTCACAGGGTGGCAACACTGAAGCTTTCTTT; CDR3aa: CASSQSQGGNTEAFF